This section outlines one TCR beta chain sequence together with its context. Its antigen is not identified. Primers included in the PCR were 60 Vbeta and 13 Jbeta primers. Produced via immunoSEQ multiplex PCR; TCRdb's table is partial and in-frame only. The sample includes some 65,000 clones, roughly 60% of them seen just once. This sample stems from a study of cytomegalovirus exposure and HLA in healthy donors. Study-wide points: In a later analysis, several top co-occurrence clusters appeared linked to parvovirus B19, influenza, CMV and Epstein-Barr virus. The authors confirmed in vitro that three CMV-associated chains were specific for CMV antigens.

Germline values: CDR1 SGHDN, CDR2 FVKESK. V was trimmed by 4 bases and J by 1 base, leaving 13 bases between them. The CDR3 runs 15 residues. The receptor's source is a man aged 25-40 years in good health and CMV-seronegative. Sample: PBMCs. V is TRBV14 and J is TRBJ1-1; D is possibly TRBD1 (6 bases). The DNA of the CDR3 is TGTGCCAGCAGCCCCCGACAGGCTTCGAACACTGAAGCTTTCTTT. Translated, it gives CASSPRQASNTEAFF.